A single sample is the source of the 23 T cell receptor beta chains below, sequenced in a study of CD8 T cells in Susac syndrome. Reverse transcription of roughly 0.45 to 1 ug RNA used random hexamers. TCRdb used MiXCR to reprocess the immunoSEQ multiplex PCR reads, holding one entry per CDR3 protein. This sample has approximately 70,000 distinct CDR3 sequences, with 90% to 95% found just once. The material sequenced was CD8+ T cells from PBMCs. These receptor sequences come from a human donor with multiple sclerosis.

The chain couples TRBV20-1 to TRBJ1-4, with D hard to call. The CDR3 spans 14 residues. Deletions cut 6 bases from V and 0 bases from J, with 11 bases between. CDR1 and CDR2 from the germline V gene are DFQATT and SNEGSKA (reference sequence). The CDR3 DNA reads TGCAGTGCCAAGGAACCTGCAACTAATGAAAAACTGTTTTTT. It codes for CSAKEPATNEKLFF.

This chain links TRBV28 with TRBJ1-3, with D uncertain. CDR3 length equals 14 residues. Germline V gene lookup returns CDR1 MDHEN and CDR2 SYDVKM. Trimming took 3 bases from V and 7 from J, leaving 13 bases between them. The CDR3 is CASSFITDGNTIYF. The CDR3 DNA sequence: TGTGCCAGCAGTTTCATAACAGATGGGAACACCATATATTTT.

The rearrangement joins TRBV6-2 or TRBV6-3 to TRBJ1-1; D unresolved. CDR3 length: 12 amino acids. Deletions cut 5 bases from V and 1 base from J, with 5 bases between. The germline V gene encodes CDR1 MNHEY and CDR2 SVGEGT. The CDR3 spells CASSHGNTEAFF. CDR3 coding DNA: TGTGCCAGCAGTCACGGGAACACTGAAGCTTTCTTT.

CDR3 protein: CASSQDRGARTEAFF. For the CDR3, the DNA is TGTGCCAGCAGCCAAGATCGGGGGGCCCGGACTGAAGCTTTCTTT. The rearrangement uses TRBV3-1 and TRBJ1-1; a possible D gene is TRBD1 (6 bases). The germline V gene encodes CDR1 LGHDT and CDR2 YNNKEL (reference sequence). Trimming cost V 0 bases and J 5 bases, with 13 bases left between them. The CDR3 is 15 residues long.

The chain joins TRBV24-1 to TRBJ1-2; 10 bases match TRBD1. The CDR3 runs to 13 residues. Germline CDR1 KGHDR, CDR2 SFDVKD. J gave up 6 bases and V 4 bases, and 1 base lay outside the gene matches. The CDR3 DNA reads TGTGCCACCAGTGAGGGACAGGGGAATGGCTACACCTTC. Protein product: CATSEGQGNGYTF.

V gene TRBV24-1 combines with J gene TRBJ1-1, with D hard to call. V dropped 6 bases and J dropped 1 base, with 11 bases sitting between them. Germline CDR1 is KGHDR and CDR2 is SFDVKD. The CDR3 is made up of 14 amino acids. The CDR3 protein is CATSRSGSNTEAFF. CDR3 bases: TGTGCCACCAGTAGATCTGGGTCGAACACTGAAGCTTTCTTT.

V and J are TRBV27 and TRBJ1-5; TRBD1 is a possible D gene (6 bases). Germline V gene lookup returns CDR1 MNHEY and CDR2 SMNVEV (reference sequence). The CDR3 sequence is 12 residues long. V was clipped by 5 bases and J by 9 bases, with 11 bases between them. Here the CDR3 reads CASSPPGAPQHF. The CDR3, as DNA: TGTGCCAGCAGTCCCCCGGGGGCGCCCCAGCATTTT.

The rearrangement uses TRBV5-4 and TRBJ2-7; the match to TRBD1 covers 9 bases. Germline assignment: CDR1 SGHNT and CDR2 YYREEE (reference sequence). V trimming: 4 bases; J trimming: 2 bases; junction bases outside the gene matches: 10. CDR3 size: 16 residues. CDR3 region: CASSALGTGSPYEQYF. The CDR3 DNA sequence: TGTGCCAGCAGCGCCCTCGGGACAGGGTCCCCCTACGAGCAGTACTTC.

V and J are TRBV19 and TRBJ2-1; possible D gene TRBD1, 5 bases. CDR3 size: 15 residues. CDR1 is LNHDA and CDR2 is SQIVND in the germline V gene (reference sequence). With 5 bases removed from V and 4 bases from J, the gap between germline ends came to 15 bases. CDR3 nucleotide sequence: TGTGCCAGTAGTCAGGGCGTCCCTATTTACAATGAGCAGTTCTTC. This translates into CASSQGVPIYNEQFF.

This clonotype has a single count. This CDR3 is CASSRPAGGGTEAFF. The CDR3 nucleotides are TGCGCCAGCAGCCGCCCGGCCGGAGGGGGCACTGAAGCTTTCTTT. The rearrangement uses TRBV5-1 and TRBJ1-1, with a tentative D call TRBD1 (6 bases). The CDR3 is 15 residues long. Per germline, CDR1 SGHRS and CDR2 YFSETQ. The ends were cut back, 4 bases at V and 4 bases at J, with 17 bases in the middle.

The chain is built from TRBV2 and TRBJ1-5, with D perhaps TRBD1 (5 bases). This CDR3 has 15 residues. Trimming took off 6 bases at V and 1 base at J, with 13 bases between the two ends. Germline CDR1 is SNHLY and CDR2 is FYNNEI. CDR3 in DNA: TGTGCCAGCAGAGCTACCCGGGACAGCAATCAGCCCCAGCATTTT. Residues: CASRATRDSNQPQHF.

The chain links TRBV4-1 to TRBJ2-7; no clear D. CDR1 is MGHRA, CDR2 YSYEKL, per germline. The CDR3 consists of 15 residues. The V end was cut by 2 bases, the J end by 0 bases, with 11 bases between. Here the CDR3 DNA reads TGCGCCAGCAGCCAATATCCAGTTAACTCCTACGAGCAGTACTTC. It specifies CASSQYPVNSYEQYF.

V and J are TRBV20-1 and TRBJ2-3; TRBD2 matches 7 bases. The V gene's germline CDR1 is DFQATT and CDR2 SNEGSKA (reference sequence). Trimming at V came to 7 bases and at J to 4 bases, leaving 8 bases not matched to a gene. The CDR3 contains 13 residues. Written as DNA, the CDR3 is TGCAGTGTCAGAGCGGGGATGCCAGATACGCAGTATTTT. It codes for CSVRAGMPDTQYF.

The chain uses TRBV19 and TRBJ2-1; D unclear. Deletions cut 5 bases from V and 9 bases from J, with 8 bases between. Per germline, CDR1 LNHDA and CDR2 SQIVND (reference sequence). The CDR3 is 11 residues long. The CDR3 spells CASSQYGEQFF. The CDR3 DNA reads as TGTGCCAGTAGTCAATACGGTGAGCAGTTCTTC. Full variable domain (outside the CDR3, taken from reference TRBV19 and TRBJ2-1): DGGITQSPKYLFRKEGQNVTLSCEQNLNHDAMYWYRQDPGQGLRLIYYSQIVNDFQKGDIAEGYSVSREKKESFPLTVTSAQKNPTAFYLCASSQYGEQFFGPGTRLTVL.

The V call is TRBV27, the J call TRBJ2-1; 9 bases agree with TRBD2. The CDR3 is 15 residues long. With 8 bases clipped from V and 5 bases from J, the junction kept 10 bases outside the gene matches. The germline CDR1 and CDR2 sequences are MNHEY and SMNVEV (reference sequence). The CDR3 is CASSILAGAHNEQFF. In DNA form, the CDR3 reads TGTGCCAGCTCGATATTAGCGGGGGCCCACAATGAGCAGTTCTTC.

This chain connects TRBV5-4 to TRBJ2-3, with 7 bases matching TRBD1. Germline CDR1 reads SGHNT; CDR2 reads YYREEE (reference sequence). The junction had 6 bases not matched to a gene; V was cut back by 3 bases and J by 2 bases. The CDR3 runs to 15 residues. The CDR3 bases are TGTGCCAGCAGCTGGGCGACAGGGTCCACAGATACGCAGTATTTT. The encoded protein is CASSWATGSTDTQYF.

The chain uses TRBV29-1 and TRBJ1-5, with a possible D match to TRBD1 (5 bases). CDR1 and CDR2 (germline): SQVTM, ANQGSEA. V dropped 6 bases and J dropped 6 bases, with 18 bases sitting between them. The CDR3 runs to 14 residues. As DNA, the CDR3 is TGCAGCGTCCCAAGGGCAGGAAGGGGTCAGCCCCAGCATTTT. Translation gives CSVPRAGRGQPQHF.

The rearrangement uses TRBV19 and TRBJ1-2; no clear D gene. Trimming stripped 5 bases from V and 3 bases from J, with 10 bases between. Germline V CDR1 and CDR2: LNHDA, SQIVND (reference sequence). The CDR3 consists of 13 residues. CDR3 sequence reads: CASSLGGDYGYTF. The CDR3 region has the DNA TGTGCCAGTAGTCTAGGCGGCGACTATGGCTACACCTTC.

The CDR3 DNA reads TGTGCCAGCAGCCCAGGGGGCAAGGTAAGACTTACGCTATGCGGCTACACCTTC. Protein: CASSPGGKVRLTLCGYTF. The chain couples TRBV7-3 to TRBJ1-2; 8 nucleotides align to TRBD1. Germline loops: CDR1 SGHTA, CDR2 FQGTGA. Trimming took 5 bases from V and 8 from J; bases not matched to a gene: 22. The CDR3 totals 18 residues.

The genes are TRBV20-1 and TRBJ2-7; the match to TRBD1 covers 7 bases. V lost 5 bases, J lost 1 base, and 5 bases stayed unmatched. The CDR3 contains 13 residues. Germline V lookup: CDR1 DFQATT, CDR2 SNEGSKA (reference sequence). The CDR3, as DNA: TGCAGTGCTCAGGGGGAACGGTCCTACGAGCAGTACTTC. Translation: CSAQGERSYEQYF.

The table lists this clonotype with a count of one. The rearrangement uses TRBV29-1 and TRBJ1-2; 8 bases are a match to TRBD1. V was pared by 5 bases and J by 3 bases, with 5 bases of the junction left unmatched. The germline V gene has CDR1 SQVTM and CDR2 ANQGSEA. The CDR3 is 13 amino acids. This CDR3 reads CSVTGGADYGYTF. Written as DNA, the CDR3 is TGCAGCGTTACAGGGGGGGCTGACTATGGCTACACCTTC. The whole variable domain, filled in from reference TRBV29-1 and TRBJ1-2, reads SAVISQKPSRDICQRGTSLTIQCQVDSQVTMMFWYRQQPGQSLTLIATANQGSEATYESGFVIDKFPISRPNLTFSTLTVSNMSPEDSSIYLCSVTGGADYGYTFGSGTRLTVV.

This sequence joins TRBV2 and TRBJ1-2; 7 nucleotides line up with TRBD1. Trimming at V came to 3 bases and at J to 6 bases, leaving 7 bases not matched to a gene. CDR1 SNHLY and CDR2 FYNNEI come from the germline V gene. The CDR3 spans 14 residues. CDR3 coding DNA: TGTGCCAGCAGTGATCTCGAACAGGGGAATGGCTACACCTTC. Translation: CASSDLEQGNGYTF.

This chain joins TRBV2 and TRBJ2-7, with no clear D. Germline loops: CDR1 SNHLY, CDR2 FYNNEI. Trimming left V 1 base short and J 1 base short, with 5 bases between. This CDR3 spans 13 amino acids. CDR3 nucleotides: TGTGCCAGCAGTGAAGGGGCGTCCTACGAGCAGTACTTC. This gives the protein CASSEGASYEQYF.